Following are 16 T cell receptor beta chains from one sample sequenced in a study of post-analysis software for immune sequencing data. For these TCRs, the target antigens are not known. cDNA libraries for TCR beta contained unique molecular identifiers. TCRdb fed the PCR reads into MiXCR, producing one record per CDR3 protein. The sample lists about 500,000 distinct CDR3 sequences, roughly 45% occurring once. Study-wide points: In patients, TRBV5-6, TRBV5-1 and TRBV20-1 belonged to four or five TRBV segments found more frequently than in controls.

Material for sequencing was blood. All receptors derive from a girl aged 10-17 years with multiple sclerosis.

The V call is TRBV20-1, the J call TRBJ1-6; 9 bases agree with TRBD1. V was clipped by 6 bases and J by 5 bases; unmatched bases: 5. Germline V gene lookup returns CDR1 DFQATT and CDR2 SNEGSKA (reference sequence). The CDR3 is 14 amino acids. The CDR3 DNA reads as TGCAGTGCAACCGGACAGGGGCATAATTCACCCCTCCACTTT. Its protein product is CSATGQGHNSPLHF.

The V and J genes are TRBV11-2 and TRBJ1-2; D remains unclear. CDR1 is SGHAT and CDR2 is FQNNGV in the germline V gene. Trimming shortened V by 4 bases and J by 4 bases, and 22 bases separated the two germline ends. The CDR3 spans 17 residues. This CDR3 is CASSSLGSRVQVYGYTF. CDR3 nucleotides: TGTGCCAGCAGCTCGCTTGGGAGCAGAGTACAAGTCTATGGCTACACCTTC.

Points on this clonotype: This CDR3 is missing its conserved last phenylalanine or tryptophan, likely due to a read error. The chain is built from TRBV6-5 and TRBJ2-5; D is uncertain. V was pared by 2 bases and J by 4 bases, with 8 bases between. This CDR3 is built from 13 residues. CDR1 is MNHEY, CDR2 SVGAGI, per germline. DNA of the CDR3: TGTGCCAGCAGTTACCAGACGGGAGAGACCCAGTACTTA. The encoded protein is CASSYQTGETQYL.

The V gene is TRBV20-1, the J gene TRBJ1-2; no firm D call. CDR1 and CDR2 from the germline V gene are DFQATT and SNEGSKA (reference sequence). The CDR3 loop spans 11 amino acids. With 0 bases removed from V and 8 bases from J, the gap between germline ends came to 7 bases. This chain's CDR3 is CSARDKAGYTF. The CDR3 bases are TGCAGTGCTAGAGATAAGGCCGGCTACACCTTC.

V gene TRBV20-1 combines with J gene TRBJ1-2, with 7 bases identical to TRBD1. V lost 8 bases to trimming and J lost 6 bases; unmatched junction nucleotides: 15. Germline V gives CDR1 DFQATT, CDR2 SNEGSKA (reference sequence). This CDR3 spans 14 amino acids. This CDR3 is CSFWKPGQKNGYTF. CDR3 bases: TGCAGTTTTTGGAAACCGGGACAGAAGAATGGCTACACCTTC.

This clonotype was detected only once. The chain links TRBV7-9 to TRBJ2-1; D gene ambiguous. CDR1 SEHNR and CDR2 FQNEAQ come from the germline V gene (reference sequence). This CDR3 contains 14 residues. V lost 1 base, J lost 3 bases, and 7 bases lay in between. This CDR3 is CASSLEVFYNEQFF. The CDR3 bases are TGTGCCAGCAGCTTAGAGGTTTTCTACAATGAGCAGTTCTTC.

The chain is built from TRBV28 and TRBJ2-3; D is unclear. V was trimmed by 3 bases and J by 2 bases, leaving 9 bases between them. The CDR3 has 14 residues. The germline gives CDR1 MDHEN, CDR2 SYDVKM. CDR3 amino acids: CASSLASFTDTQYF. DNA for the CDR3: TGTGCCAGCAGTTTGGCCTCCTTCACAGATACGCAGTATTTT.

In its sample, this clonotype was seen a few times. This rearrangement joins TRBV6-1 to TRBJ2-1, with TRBD1 as a possible D gene (5 bases). V dropped 7 bases and J dropped 8 bases, with 12 bases sitting between them. In germline, CDR1 is MNHNS, CDR2 SASEGT. The length of the CDR3 is 12 residues. This CDR3 reads CASTLDRYEQFF. The CDR3 DNA sequence: TGTGCCAGCACCCTCGACAGATATGAGCAGTTCTTC.

This clonotype was observed once. Germline is not matched at one junction end, which may reflect a read error. The J gene is TRBJ1-2, the V gene TRBV20-1; no firm D call. This CDR3 has 12 residues. CDR1 and CDR2 from the germline V gene are DFQATT and SNEGSKA (reference sequence). The CDR3 here is CSTSPGDYGYTF. CDR3 DNA: TGCAGTACTAGTCCCGGGGACTATGGCTACACCTTC.

In its sample, this clonotype was seen a few times. The chain employs TRBV5-1 and TRBJ2-3; 7 nucleotides line up with TRBD2. The CDR3 covers 16 residues. V dropped 0 bases and J dropped 1; count of bases not matched to a gene: 5. The germline CDR1 and CDR2 sequences are SGHRS and YFSETQ. The CDR3 loop reads CASSLEAGTGTDTQYF. In DNA, the CDR3 is TGCGCCAGCAGCTTGGAAGCGGGAACCGGCACAGATACGCAGTATTTT.

The V call is TRBV9, the J call TRBJ2-3; 13 nucleotides align to TRBD2. The ends lost 4 bases at V and 5 bases at J; junction bases unmatched: 10. The CDR3 runs to 17 residues. Germline CDR1 SGDLS, CDR2 YYNGEE. Here the CDR3 reads CASSTRTSGGGRDTQYF. CDR3 coding DNA: TGTGCCAGCAGCACCCGGACTAGCGGGGGAGGGAGAGATACGCAGTATTTT.

The chain recombines TRBV28 with TRBJ2-7; D is perhaps TRBD2 (5 bases). Germline CDR1 is MDHEN and CDR2 is SYDVKM. V shed 2 bases and J shed 6 bases, with 11 bases lying between them. The CDR3 contains 13 residues. The DNA of the CDR3 is TGTGCCAGCAGTTTAATGGGGAGAGGCGAGCAGTACTTC. Its protein product is CASSLMGRGEQYF.

This clonotype was found a few times. This rearrangement joins TRBV29-1 to TRBJ2-1, with 8 bases fitting TRBD1. Germline-derived CDR1 and CDR2 are SQVTM and ANQGSEA. This CDR3 region has 13 residues. For the CDR3, the DNA is TGCAGTGATACAGGGGGTCCGTACAATGAGCAGTTCTTC. It is translated as CSDTGGPYNEQFF.

This clonotype was counted a few times. The chain joins TRBV20-1 to TRBJ2-5; maybe TRBD2 (6 bases). The germline V gene encodes CDR1 DFQATT and CDR2 SNEGSKA (reference sequence). The CDR3 loop spans 17 amino acids. Trimming stripped 4 bases from V and 1 base from J, with 22 bases between. The CDR3 nucleotides are TGCAGTGCTAAGGTTACTCGGCGGGAAGGGTTCCAAGAGACCCAGTACTTC. Protein sequence: CSAKVTRREGFQETQYF.

This clonotype was observed a handful of times. This sequence joins TRBV29-1 and TRBJ1-2, with a possible D match to TRBD1 (5 bases). Trimming took off 3 bases at V and 4 bases at J, with 15 bases between the two ends. Per germline, CDR1 SQVTM and CDR2 ANQGSEA. The CDR3 spans 14 residues. Here the CDR3 reads CSVDPGGRSYGYTF. CDR3 nucleotides: TGCAGCGTTGACCCGGGGGGACGGAGCTATGGCTACACCTTC.

This chain links TRBV7-9 with TRBJ2-3, with 12 bases aligning to TRBD2. The CDR3 length is 18 residues. J lost 1 base, V lost 3 bases, and 8 bases had no gene match. CDR1 SEHNR and CDR2 FQNEAQ come from the germline V gene (reference sequence). The CDR3 coding sequence is TGTGCCAGCAGCTTCCCCTCTAGCGGGAGGGGGGGCACAGATACGCAGTATTTT. Translated, it gives CASSFPSSGRGGTDTQYF.